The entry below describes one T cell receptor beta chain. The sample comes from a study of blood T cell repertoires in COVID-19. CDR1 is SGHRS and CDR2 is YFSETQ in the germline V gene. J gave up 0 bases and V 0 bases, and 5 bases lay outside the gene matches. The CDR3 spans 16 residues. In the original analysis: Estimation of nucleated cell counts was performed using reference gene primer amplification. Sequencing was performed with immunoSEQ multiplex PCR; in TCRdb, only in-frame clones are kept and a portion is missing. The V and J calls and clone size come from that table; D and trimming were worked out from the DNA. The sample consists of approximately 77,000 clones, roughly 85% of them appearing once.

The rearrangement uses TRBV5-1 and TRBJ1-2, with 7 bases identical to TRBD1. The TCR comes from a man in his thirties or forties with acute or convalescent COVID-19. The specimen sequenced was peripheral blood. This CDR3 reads CASSLDGQATNYGYTF. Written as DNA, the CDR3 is TGCGCCAGCAGCTTGGATGGACAGGCTACTAACTATGGCTACACCTTC.